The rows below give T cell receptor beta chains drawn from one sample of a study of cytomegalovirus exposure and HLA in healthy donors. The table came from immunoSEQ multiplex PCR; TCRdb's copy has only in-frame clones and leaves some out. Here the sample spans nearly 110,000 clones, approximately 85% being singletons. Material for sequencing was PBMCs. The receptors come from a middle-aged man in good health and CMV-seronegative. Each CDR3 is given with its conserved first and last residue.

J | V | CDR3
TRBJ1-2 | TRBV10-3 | CAISTGTEYGYTF
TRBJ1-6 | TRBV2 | CASGQTGTGHSPLHF
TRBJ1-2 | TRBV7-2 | CASSPSPFPDSNYGYTF
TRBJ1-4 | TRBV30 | CAWAGGATNEKLFF
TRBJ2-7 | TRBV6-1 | CASLAAGPSYEQYF
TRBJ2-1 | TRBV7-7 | CASSFGQGNEQFF
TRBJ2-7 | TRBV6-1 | CASPTGGVYEQYF
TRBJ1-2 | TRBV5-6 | CASSLLRDRGERSKGYTF
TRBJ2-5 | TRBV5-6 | CASSYTSGETQYF
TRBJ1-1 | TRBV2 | CASSDPTGPDTEAFF